These T cell receptor beta chains were read from a single sample in a study of type 1 regulatory T cells. TCRdb itself ran the reads through MiXCR, one entry per CDR3 protein. This table holds about 74,000 distinct CDR3 sequences, around 60% found once. Their specific antigens are unknown. Input material: cultured T cells, either the whole culture or a sorted T cell fraction (not recorded which). These receptors were obtained from a human donor in good health. CDR3s include the opening cysteine and the closing phenylalanine or tryptophan. A D gene is named only where the DNA matches it firmly. Some rows mark clone size as missing; the rest say once, few, many or name a class of expanded clone.

J	V	D	size	DNA	CDR3
TRBJ2-2	TRBV5-1	-	-	TGCGCCAGCAGCTTGCGGGGATCCACCGGGGAGCTGTTTTTT	CASSLRGSTGELFF
TRBJ2-7	TRBV18	TRBD2	-	TGTGCCAGCTCACCAGGACTAGTCCACGAGCAGTACTTC	CASSPGLVHEQYF
TRBJ1-6	TRBV7-2	TRBD1	-	TGTGCCAGCAGCACCCGGCGAGGGGGCCCCATGTGGCTCCTCCACTTT	CASSTRRGGPMWLLHF
TRBJ1-4	TRBV5-1	-	few	TGCGCCAGCAGCTTGAAGCGGCAAGGGCTTGCAACTAATGAAAAACTGTTTTTT	CASSLKRQGLATNEKLFF
TRBJ2-1	TRBV4-1	TRBD2	-	TGCGCCAGCAGCCAAGTCCTAGCGGAGAAGCAGTTCTTC	CASSQVLAEKQFF
TRBJ2-3	TRBV20-1	-	few	TGCAGAGAGCAAGAGGGTCCTCAAAGATCAGATACGCAGTATTTT	CREQEGPQRSDTQYF
TRBJ2-3	TRBV20-1	TRBD2	few	TGCAGTGCTAGAGGAGTAGCGGGAAGTGGCACAGATACGCAGTATTTT	CSARGVAGSGTDTQYF
TRBJ2-4	TRBV27	-	-	TGTGCCAGCAGACAGGGTGAAGGCATTCAGTACTTC	CASRQGEGIQYF
TRBJ2-5	TRBV15	-	once	TGTGCCACCAGCAGAGATCCAGGGTTCACAGAGACCCAGTACTTC	CATSRDPGFTETQYF
TRBJ2-1	TRBV19	TRBD2	-	TGTGCCAGTAGTATACCCGGGACTAGCGGATACAATGAGCAGTTCTTC	CASSIPGTSGYNEQFF
TRBJ2-7	TRBV7-2	-	medium-sized	TGTGCCAGCAGCCGCCGGGCATCCTACGAGCAGTACTTC	CASSRRASYEQYF
TRBJ2-3	TRBV10-3	-	few	TGTGCCATCAGTGGCACAGATACGCAGTATTTT	CAISGTDTQYF
TRBJ2-2	TRBV6-2/TRBV6-3	TRBD2	many	TGTGCCAGTAGCGGGATATCGTACACCGGGGAGCTGTTTTTT	CASSGISYTGELFF
TRBJ2-1	TRBV12-5	-	-	TGTGCTAGTGGGACGTTCCCCGGGACTGTAAGAGGATGGGAGCAGTTCTTC	CASGTFPGTVRGWEQFF
TRBJ2-5	TRBV21-1	-	-	TGTGCCAGCAGCAAAGAACCGAACGGAGAGACCCAGTACTTC	CASSKEPNGETQYF
TRBJ2-1	TRBV20-1	TRBD2	-	TGCAGTGCTGCCCGCGAGGGAGGGTTAAATGAGCAGTTCTTC	CSAAREGGLNEQFF
TRBJ2-7	TRBV12-3/TRBV12-4	TRBD1	-	TGTGCCAGCAGAGAGACAGGGAAGGCCTACGAGCAGTACTTC	CASRETGKAYEQYF
TRBJ1-3	TRBV6-5	-	-	TGTGCCAGCAGTAATGGGGGCACGAGCTCTGGAAACACCATATATTTT	CASSNGGTSSGNTIYF
TRBJ2-7	TRBV6-6	-	-	TGTGCCAGCAGTTCCACTGGCCCCGTCGGCGAGCAGTACTTC	CASSSTGPVGEQYF
TRBJ1-1	TRBV19	-	few	TGTGCCAGTAGTATAGTTGCAGGGACCACTGAAGCTTTCTTT	CASSIVAGTTEAFF
TRBJ2-2	TRBV4-1	TRBD2	few	TGCGCCAGCAGCCACCGGACTAGCGGGAGATCGGTCACCGGGGAGCTGTTTTTT	CASSHRTSGRSVTGELFF
TRBJ2-7	TRBV5-1	-	-	TGCGCCAGCAGCAAACAGGGCGACGAGCAGTACTTC	CASSKQGDEQYF
TRBJ1-1	TRBV6-6	-	-	TGTGCCAGCAGTTACAGGCTAGGGATGGCGGAAGCTTTCTTT	CASSYRLGMAEAFF
TRBJ2-7	TRBV20-1	TRBD2	medium-sized	TGCAGTGCAACCCGTGGACTAGCGGGACTGCAGTACTTC	CSATRGLAGLQYF
TRBJ1-2	TRBV10-3	-	-	TGTGCCATCAGTGAGGGAGAGGTATCGGGGGGCTACACCTTC	CAISEGEVSGGYTF
TRBJ2-7	TRBV6-6	TRBD2	once	TGTGCCAGCAGTGCCCGGGGTAGCGGGAGTGGAAGGTCCTACGAGCAGTACTTC	CASSARGSGSGRSYEQYF
TRBJ2-2	TRBV29-1	-	once	TGCAGCGTTGCGCACACCGGGGAGCTGTTTTTT	CSVAHTGELFF